These 28 T cell receptor beta chains share one sample of origin, sequenced in a study of blood T cell repertoires in COVID-19. The data were produced by immunoSEQ multiplex PCR, yet TCRdb's version contains in-frame clones alone and is incomplete. The repertoire holds some 200,000 clones, about nine tenths seen once, with over 3% in the top ten. The source material was PBMCs or T cells enriched from blood (not recorded which). The source of these receptors is a middle-aged woman with acute COVID-19.

This clone was seen only a few times. This chain joins TRBV7-6 and TRBJ1-1; 8 bases fit TRBD1. This CDR3 has 13 amino acids. V lost 5 bases to trimming and J lost 6 bases; unmatched junction nucleotides: 5. Germline V CDR1 and CDR2: SGHVS, FNYEAQ. CDR3 coding DNA: TGTGCCAGCAGCCGACAGGGGATCTCTGAAGCTTTCTTT. It specifies CASSRQGISEAFF. The entire variable domain, with the rest obtained from reference TRBV7-6 and TRBJ1-1, is as follows: GAGVSQSPRYKVTKRGQDVALRCDPISGHVSLYWYRQALGQGPEFLTYFNYEAQQDKSGLPNDRFSAERPEGSISTLTIQRTEQRDSAMYRCASSRQGISEAFFGQGTRLTVV.

V and J are TRBV5-6 and TRBJ1-1; D perhaps matches TRBD1 (6 bases). With 2 bases removed from V and 3 bases from J, the gap between germline ends came to 17 bases. This CDR3 is 16 amino acids long. Germline V gene data show CDR1 as SGHDT and CDR2 as YYEEEE. The DNA of the CDR3 is TGTGCCAGCAGCTTTTGGTACAGGGTGGAGGACACTGAAGCTTTCTTT. It codes for CASSFWYRVEDTEAFF.

This sequence joins TRBV19 and TRBJ1-1; 10 bases map to TRBD1. J lost 5 bases, V lost 5 bases, and 14 bases had no gene match. This CDR3 region has 17 residues. CDR1 is LNHDA and CDR2 is SQIVND in the germline V gene (reference sequence). The CDR3 DNA sequence: TGTGCCAGTAGTCGAATAGTGACAGGGGGCGCGGTTACTGAAGCTTTCTTT. Translating gives CASSRIVTGGAVTEAFF.

J is TRBJ2-1 and V is TRBV7-2; D remains unclear. Trimming took off 5 bases at V and 4 bases at J, with 18 bases between the two ends. This CDR3 region has 16 residues. Germline V gene lookup returns CDR1 SGHTA and CDR2 FQGNSA. The CDR3 sequence is CASSGIQLSNYNEQFF. The CDR3 DNA reads TGTGCCAGCAGCGGAATACAGCTGAGTAATTACAATGAGCAGTTCTTC. Looking up the rest from reference TRBV7-2 and TRBJ2-1 gives the full variable domain: GAGVSQSPSNKVTEKGKDVELRCDPISGHTALYWYRQSLGQGLEFLIYFQGNSAPDKSGLPSDRFSAERTGGSVSTLTIQRTQQEDSAVYLCASSGIQLSNYNEQFFGPGTRLTVL.

This clone was detected only a few times. CDR3 in amino acids: CASSLTPLPRLAGGYEQYF. The CDR3 bases are TGTGCCAGCAGTTTAACCCCCCTCCCGAGGCTAGCGGGGGGATACGAGCAGTACTTC. The genes are TRBV27 and TRBJ2-7; 11 bases agree with TRBD2. The CDR3 contains 19 residues. J gave up 4 bases and V 2 bases, and 16 bases lay outside the gene matches. Germline CDR1 and CDR2: MNHEY and SMNVEV (reference sequence).

This chain links TRBV11-3 with TRBJ1-1; D gene uncertain. V gave up 0 bases and J gave up 5 bases, with 7 bases separating them. CDR1 is SGHNT, CDR2 YENEEA, per germline. The CDR3 totals 13 residues. CDR3 sequence (DNA): TGTGCCAGCAGCTTAGATTCAGGTACTGAAGCTTTCTTT. It translates to CASSLDSGTEAFF.

The rearrangement joins TRBV30 to TRBJ1-5; 7 nucleotides agree with TRBD1. The germline CDR1 and CDR2 sequences are GTSNPN and SVGIG (reference sequence). V lost 2 bases, J lost 3 bases, and 7 bases stayed unmatched. The CDR3 extends over 15 amino acids. The CDR3 DNA is TGTGCCTGGAGTTCAGACAGGGCGTTCAATCAGCCCCAGCATTTT. It translates to CAWSSDRAFNQPQHF.

Notes on this clone: This sample also contains other DNA sequences that code for the same CDR3. The chain links TRBV7-3 to TRBJ1-1, with D possibly being TRBD1 (5 bases). V was cut by 3 bases and J by 1 base, with 6 bases left in between. The CDR3 totals 13 residues. The germline V gene has CDR1 SGHTA and CDR2 FQGTGA. The CDR3 DNA reads as TGTGCCAGCAGCTTGACAGCGAACACTGAAGCTTTCTTT. Protein: CASSLTANTEAFF.

The gene calls are TRBV14 and TRBJ1-2; TRBD1 aligns across 10 bases. J was trimmed by 5 bases and V by 0 bases; bases with no gene match: 6. The length of the CDR3 is 16 residues. Per germline, CDR1 SGHDN and CDR2 FVKESK. CDR3 sequence reads: CASSQDRQGAAYGYTF. Here the CDR3 DNA reads TGTGCCAGCAGCCAAGATAGACAGGGGGCGGCGTATGGCTACACCTTC.

Note on this clone: Other DNA sequences in this sample translate to the same CDR3. CDR3 bases: TGTGCCAGCAGCGCAGGGGGCGGTACTGAAGCTTTCTTT. Translated: CASSAGGGTEAFF. J is TRBJ1-1 and V is TRBV9; TRBD1 matches 8 bases. This CDR3 spans 13 amino acids. Germline CDR1 and CDR2: SGDLS and YYNGEE. V shed 3 bases and J 5 bases; nucleotides not matched to a gene: 3. The full variable domain, rest sourced from reference TRBV9 and TRBJ1-1, is DSGVTQTPKHLITATGQRVTLRCSPRSGDLSVYWYQQSLDQGLQFLIQYYNGEERAKGNILERFSAQQFPDLHSELNLSSLELGDSALYFCASSAGGGTEAFFGQGTRLTVV.

The table lists this clone with a few counts. J is TRBJ1-1 and V is TRBV19; no reliable D call. Trimming stripped 6 bases from V and 11 bases from J, with 19 bases between. Germline V gene lookup returns CDR1 LNHDA and CDR2 SQIVND (reference sequence). The CDR3 contains 13 residues. CDR3 bases: TGTGCCAGTAGCCCTAAGCCGACATCGCGTGCTTTCTTT. As protein: CASSPKPTSRAFF. Together with reference TRBV19 and TRBJ1-1, the CDR3 gives the full variable domain: DGGITQSPKYLFRKEGQNVTLSCEQNLNHDAMYWYRQDPGQGLRLIYYSQIVNDFQKGDIAEGYSVSREKKESFPLTVTSAQKNPTAFYLCASSPKPTSRAFFGQGTRLTVV.

CDR3 sequence (DNA): TGTGCCAGCACCCCAACATGGGCGGGGGAGACCCAGTACTTC. Its protein is CASTPTWAGETQYF. The chain has TRBV6-5 and TRBJ2-5; a weak D match, TRBD2 (6 bases). V dropped 7 bases and J dropped 5 bases, with 17 bases sitting between them. CDR1 is MNHEY and CDR2 is SVGAGI in the germline V gene. The CDR3 covers 14 residues.

V gene TRBV12-3 or TRBV12-4 combines with J gene TRBJ1-1; D not certain. The CDR3 has 12 residues. Deletions cut 3 bases from V and 5 bases from J, with 7 bases between. The CDR3 here is CASSFGVTEAFF. The DNA for the CDR3 is TGTGCCAGCAGTTTCGGGGTTACTGAAGCTTTCTTT.

The J gene is TRBJ1-1, the V gene TRBV2, with no clear D. CDR1 is SNHLY and CDR2 is FYNNEI in the germline V gene. V was shortened by 6 bases and J by 4 bases, with 9 bases between the two germline ends. The CDR3 has 12 residues. The CDR3 DNA is TGTGCCAGCAGGATAGGGAGCACTGAAGCTTTCTTT. It yields the protein CASRIGSTEAFF.

The chain recombines TRBV7-6 with TRBJ1-2; 7 nucleotides match TRBD1. This CDR3 is 19 amino acids long. Germline V gene lookup returns CDR1 SGHVS and CDR2 FNYEAQ. V was clipped by 2 bases and J by 4 bases; unmatched bases: 19. CDR3 in amino acids: CASSLSRSSTGKASYGYTF. CDR3 in DNA: TGTGCCAGCAGCTTATCCCGATCCTCGACAGGGAAGGCCAGCTATGGCTACACCTTC.

The chain links TRBV6-5 to TRBJ1-5; no reliable D call. Trimming left V 8 bases short and J 4 bases short, with 6 bases between. The CDR3 has 11 amino acids. Germline lookup yields CDR1 MNHEY and CDR2 SVGAGI. CDR3 in amino acids: CASGRNQPQHF. In DNA, the CDR3 is TGTGCCAGCGGGAGAAATCAGCCCCAGCATTTT.

Only a few counts were recorded for this clone. V gene TRBV7-3 combines with J gene TRBJ1-6; 10 positions match TRBD1. Per germline, CDR1 SGHTA and CDR2 FQGTGA. The CDR3 runs to 15 residues. The V gene end was trimmed by 4 bases and the J gene end by 7 bases; junction bases not matched to a gene: 4. CDR3 region: CASSSTGQGNSPLHF. The CDR3 DNA follows: TGTGCCAGCAGCTCCACGGGACAGGGGAATTCACCCCTCCACTTT.

The CDR3 loop reads CASSPSQGAEGYTF. The CDR3 nucleotides read TGTGCCAGCTCACCAAGCCAGGGGGCGGAGGGCTACACCTTC. The gene calls are TRBV18 and TRBJ1-2, with 8 bases lining up with TRBD1. Germline CDR1 is KGHSH and CDR2 is LQKENI. The trim removed 2 bases at V and 8 bases at J, leaving 7 bases unmatched. This CDR3 is built from 14 residues.

The chain employs TRBV4-1 and TRBJ2-1; TRBD2 matches 8 bases. Per germline, CDR1 MGHRA and CDR2 YSYEKL. V shed 2 bases and J 0 bases; nucleotides not matched to a gene: 6. The CDR3 loop spans 17 amino acids. CDR3 bases: TGCGCCAGCAGCCAACCCGGCGGGGGGCCCTCCTACAATGAGCAGTTCTTC. The encoded protein is CASSQPGGGPSYNEQFF.

The V and J genes are TRBV6-5 and TRBJ2-7, with TRBD1 matching 8 bases. Germline CDR1 MNHEY, CDR2 SVGAGI. J lost 3 bases, V lost 3 bases, and 4 bases had no gene match. This CDR3 spans 14 amino acids. The CDR3 nucleotides read TGTGCCAGCAGTTATGGACAGGGCGGCTACGAGCAGTACTTC. This encodes CASSYGQGGYEQYF.

The rearrangement uses TRBV5-6 and TRBJ2-2; D might be TRBD1 (5 bases). The V end lost 4 bases, the J end lost 6 bases, and 28 bases lay between the germline ends. This CDR3 is built from 19 residues. Looked up from germline, CDR1 is SGHDT and CDR2 is YYEEEE. CDR3 coding DNA: TGTGCCAGCAGCCCGCCAGTTGGTAGGGGATTCGATAAGGCCGGGGAGCTGTTTTTT. It specifies CASSPPVGRGFDKAGELFF.

This chain uses TRBV6-5 with TRBJ1-5, with D perhaps TRBD1 (5 bases). Germline CDR1 and CDR2: MNHEY and SVGAGI. The CDR3 spans 13 residues. V lost 10 bases, J lost 4 bases, and 14 bases lay in between. The DNA for the CDR3 is TGTGCCACTCAAGGACACCTGAATCAGCCCCAGCATTTT. Protein: CATQGHLNQPQHF.

The chain links TRBV3-1 (or the pseudogene TRBV3-2) to TRBJ1-2; weak D call: TRBD1 (5 bases). V was trimmed by 0 bases and J by 2 bases, leaving 22 bases between them. CDR3 length: 19 amino acids. The germline CDR1 and CDR2 sequences are LGHDT and YNNKEL (reference sequence). The CDR3 is CASSQDLGLGKGSNYGYTF. Here the CDR3 DNA reads TGTGCCAGCAGCCAAGATCTAGGTTTAGGGAAGGGGTCAAACTATGGCTACACCTTC.

This chain joins TRBV5-1 and TRBJ1-1, with TRBD1 as a possible D gene (6 bases). Germline V CDR1 and CDR2: SGHRS, YFSETQ. The CDR3 has 15 amino acids. The V and J ends lost 4 bases and 0 bases respectively, with 13 bases between them. The CDR3 region is CASSPQGPLNTEAFF. DNA of the CDR3: TGCGCCAGCAGCCCTCAGGGGCCTCTGAACACTGAAGCTTTCTTT.

The rearrangement joins TRBV27 to TRBJ2-7, with TRBD1 matching 7 bases. Per the germline V gene, CDR1 is MNHEY and CDR2 is SMNVEV (reference sequence). V lost 2 bases to trimming and J lost 6 bases; unmatched junction nucleotides: 13. This CDR3 comprises 16 residues. CDR3 nucleotide sequence: TGTGCCAGCAGTTTAGACAGGGCTCCCGGTCCTGGCGAGCAGTACTTC. Translated: CASSLDRAPGPGEQYF.

The chain combines TRBV5-1 with TRBJ2-5; maybe TRBD1 (5 bases). CDR3 length equals 17 residues. Germline V gene data show CDR1 as SGHRS and CDR2 as YFSETQ. The germline V and J ends were trimmed by 2 bases and 2 bases, with 19 bases remaining between them. The chain's CDR3 is CASSFSIGQGPQETQYF. For the CDR3, the DNA is TGCGCCAGCAGCTTCTCCATTGGCCAGGGCCCTCAAGAGACCCAGTACTTC.

This clone occurred once. This chain connects TRBV14 to TRBJ2-3; 7 bases map to TRBD1. This CDR3 has 16 residues. V lost 2 bases and J lost 3; bases outside the gene matches: 8. The germline V gene has CDR1 SGHDN and CDR2 FVKESK. The CDR3 DNA reads as TGTGCCAGCAGCCAACTGGGACAGCTACTGACAGATACGCAGTATTTT. Translation gives CASSQLGQLLTDTQYF. Full variable domain (missing parts from reference TRBV14 and TRBJ2-3): EAGVTQFPSHSVIEKGQTVTLRCDPISGHDNLYWYRRVMGKEIKFLLHFVKESKQDESGMPNNRFLAERTGGTYSTLKVQPAELEDSGVYFCASSQLGQLLTDTQYFGPGTRLTVL.

The chain uses TRBV2 and TRBJ1-2, with 7 bases identical to TRBD1. From germline, CDR1 is SNHLY and CDR2 FYNNEI. V dropped 6 bases and J dropped 4; count of bases not matched to a gene: 5. This CDR3 spans 13 amino acids. In nucleotides, the CDR3 is TGTGCCAGCAGCCGGGACAGCCTCTATGGCTACACCTTC. It codes for CASSRDSLYGYTF.